Here is one T cell receptor beta chain with its context. Clones were sequenced by immunoSEQ multiplex PCR, and TCRdb holds only the in-frame ones, with some missing. In the table there are roughly 6,100 clones, less than 25% of which are singletons. In germline, CDR1 is MGHDK, CDR2 SYGVNS. The CDR3 is 13 amino acids. The V end lost 6 bases, the J end lost 5 bases, and 13 bases lay between the germline ends. Treatment denoted: randomized to nivolumab then ipilimumab (arm A) or the reverse (arm B). The source of the sample is a study of sequential checkpoint blockade in melanoma. The sample here was tumor tissue (inferred from file names), taken from a patient given nivolumab and ipilimumab in sequence. The chain uses TRBV25-1 and TRBJ1-1, with D maybe TRBD1 (5 bases). The source of this sequence is a human donor with melanoma. CDR3 DNA: TGTGCCAGCAGGAGTACGGGGGGGACTGAAGCTTTCTTT. Its translation: CASRSTGGTEAFF.